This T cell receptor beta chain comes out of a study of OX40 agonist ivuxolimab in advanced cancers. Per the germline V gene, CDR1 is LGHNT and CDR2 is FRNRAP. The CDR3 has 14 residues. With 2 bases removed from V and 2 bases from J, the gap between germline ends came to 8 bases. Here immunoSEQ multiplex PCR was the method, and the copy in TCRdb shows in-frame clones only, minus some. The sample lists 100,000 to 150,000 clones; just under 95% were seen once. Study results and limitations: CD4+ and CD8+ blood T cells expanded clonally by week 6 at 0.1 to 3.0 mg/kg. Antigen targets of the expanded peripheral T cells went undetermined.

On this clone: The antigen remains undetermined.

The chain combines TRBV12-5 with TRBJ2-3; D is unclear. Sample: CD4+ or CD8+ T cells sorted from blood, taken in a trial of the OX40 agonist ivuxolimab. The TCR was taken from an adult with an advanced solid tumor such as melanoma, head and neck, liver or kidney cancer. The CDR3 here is CASGLLLDTDTQYF. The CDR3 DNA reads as TGTGCTAGTGGTTTGCTGCTTGACACAGATACGCAGTATTTT.